What follows are 22 T cell receptor beta chains derived from one specimen sequenced in a study of blood T cell repertoires in acute mononucleosis. Time point specified: acute infectious mononucleosis, at clinical presentation within 2 weeks of symptom onset (visit 1). Produced via immunoSEQ multiplex PCR; TCRdb's table is partial and in-frame only. Of 7,000 to 8,000 clones in the sample, 25% are singletons; the top ten hold around 30%. This material consisted of EBV YVL epitope tetramer+ CD8+ T cells sorted from PBMCs, taken during acute infectious mononucleosis. The subset is: CD8 T cells binding a tetramer with EBV BRLF1 109-117 peptide (YVL-BR). These receptors came from a woman aged 18-29 years with infectious mononucleosis caused by EBV.

This clone appeared a few times. In the same sample, other DNA sequences code for this CDR3. The chain combines TRBV7-2 with TRBJ2-7; TRBD1 matches at 9 bases. This CDR3 is built from 16 residues. Per germline, CDR1 SGHTA and CDR2 FQGNSA. Trimming took 5 bases from V and 0 from J; bases not matched to a gene: 8. In nucleotides, the CDR3 is TGTGCCAGCAGCCCACCGGGACAGGGAATCTCCTACGAGCAGTACTTC. The encoded protein is CASSPPGQGISYEQYF.

This clone was detected only a few times. The chain is built from TRBV27 and TRBJ2-1; 15 bases are shared with TRBD2. The CDR3 runs 17 residues. The germline V gene encodes CDR1 MNHEY and CDR2 SMNVEV (reference sequence). Germline trimming cut 5 bases from V and 8 bases from J; bases unmatched to any gene: 10. The CDR3: CASSPWTSGRASDEQFF. CDR3 DNA: TGTGCCAGCAGTCCCTGGACTAGCGGGAGGGCCAGTGATGAGCAGTTCTTC.

In its sample, this clone was seen a few times. The gene calls are TRBV5-6 and TRBJ2-7; D gene uncertain. The V gene's germline CDR1 is SGHDT and CDR2 YYEEEE. With 7 bases removed from V and 0 bases from J, the gap between germline ends came to 8 bases. The CDR3 is 12 amino acids. CDR3 sequence reads: CASCALSYEQYF. In nucleotides, the CDR3 is TGTGCCAGCTGCGCGCTCTCCTACGAGCAGTACTTC.

This clone was seen at least ten times. This chain joins TRBV7-9 and TRBJ2-4; TRBD1 is a possible D gene (5 bases). The CDR3 extends over 14 amino acids. V dropped 4 bases and J dropped 1 base, with 8 bases sitting between them. The germline CDR1 and CDR2 sequences are SEHNR and FQNEAQ (reference sequence). In DNA, the CDR3 is TGTGCCAGCAGCTGGGCAGGGGCCAAAAACATTCAGTACTTC. Its protein is CASSWAGAKNIQYF.

Remarks on this clone: A far larger clone differs by one base, so this is likely a read error. The rearrangement links TRBV30 to TRBJ2-7, with D uncertain. The CDR3 is 14 amino acids. The germline V and J ends were trimmed by 1 base and 7 bases, with 17 bases remaining between them. CDR1 and CDR2 (germline): GTSNPN, SVGIG (reference sequence). CDR3: CAWSDVPSYNEQYF. The CDR3 bases are TGTGCCTGGAGTGATGTGCCCTCCTACAATGAGCAGTACTTC. Full variable domain (outside the CDR3, taken from reference TRBV30 and TRBJ2-7): SQTIHQWPATLVQPVGSPLSLECTVEGTSNPNLYWYRQAAGRGLQLLFYSVGIGQISSEVPQNLSASRPQDRQFILSSKKLLLSDSGFYLCAWSDVPSYNEQYFGPGTRLTVT.

Remarks on this clone: This likely reflects a read error, since a far larger clone is one base away. The rearrangement uses TRBV11-2 and TRBJ2-5; a possible D gene is TRBD2 (6 bases). CDR3 size: 15 residues. Germline CDR1 is SGHAT and CDR2 is FQNNGV. In nucleotides, the CDR3 is TGTGGCAGCATGAGGGAGTTGGCGGGGCAAGAGACCCAGTACTTC. Translated, it gives CGSMRELAGQETQYF.

This clone was found a few times. This rearrangement joins TRBV7-3 to TRBJ2-7; possible D gene TRBD1, 5 bases. The DNA end favors TRBJ2-4, so the J call may be wrong. This CDR3 has 14 residues. Germline V gene sequence: CDR1 SGHTA, CDR2 FQGTGA. In nucleotides, the CDR3 is TGTGCCAGCAGCTGGGCAGGGGCCAAAAACATTCAGTACTTC. This sequence encodes CASSWAGAKNIQYF.

This chain links TRBV29-1 with TRBJ2-1; no clear D. In germline, CDR1 is SQVTM, CDR2 ANQGSEA. V lost 4 bases, J lost 13 bases, and 29 bases lay in between. This CDR3 is 16 amino acids long. The CDR3 is CSVVAEISHTHLPQFF. The CDR3 bases are TGCAGCGTTGTGGCAGAGATCTCCCACACCCATCTCCCCCAGTTCTTC.

This clone occurred many times. The rearrangement joins TRBV11-3 to TRBJ2-5; 12 bases line up with TRBD2. Germline V gives CDR1 SGHNT, CDR2 YENEEA. The V and J ends lost 6 bases and 4 bases, in that order; junction bases with no gene match: 6. This CDR3 is built from 15 residues. This CDR3 reads CASSQLAGGPETQYF. In DNA form, the CDR3 reads TGTGCCAGCAGTCAACTAGCGGGAGGTCCAGAGACCCAGTACTTC.

This clone was seen a handful of times. The chain couples TRBV7-3 to TRBJ2-7; D might be TRBD2 (5 bases). The germline CDR1 and CDR2 sequences are SGHTA and FQGTGA. The germline V and J ends were trimmed by 6 bases and 1 base, with 13 bases remaining between them. The CDR3 sequence is 14 residues long. The CDR3 loop reads CASSGYGDSYEQYF. The CDR3 DNA sequence: TGTGCCAGCAGTGGCTACGGGGATTCCTACGAGCAGTACTTC.

Worth noting for this clone: At one end, the junction sequence differs from germline, possibly due to a read error. The rearrangement uses TRBV7-2 and TRBJ2-3; D call uncertain. Germline V gene sequence: CDR1 SGHTA, CDR2 FQGNSA. This CDR3 spans 15 amino acids. The DNA of the CDR3 is TGCGCCAGCAGCTTGCGAGCCTCTAGCACAGATACGCAGTATTTT. Encoded protein: CASSLRASSTDTQYF.

By sample fraction, this clone is medium-sized. The J gene is TRBJ2-1, the V gene TRBV30; D is undetermined. The CDR3 is 14 amino acids. CDR1 and CDR2 (germline): GTSNPN, SVGIG (reference sequence). CDR3 in DNA: TGTTCCCTATCCTCCCCCCCTGGTTACAATGAGCAGTTCTTC. This codes for CSLSSPPGYNEQFF.

This clone was recorded at least ten times. This chain links TRBV7-9 with TRBJ2-4, with D perhaps TRBD1 (5 bases). Germline V gives CDR1 SEHNR, CDR2 FQNEAQ (reference sequence). The length of the CDR3 is 16 residues. Between the trimmed V and J ends, which lost 3 bases and 5 bases, there was a span of 17 bases. CDR3 protein: CASSLSGQGWENIQYF. The DNA of the CDR3 is TGTGCCAGCAGCTTGTCAGGTCAGGGATGGGAAAACATTCAGTACTTC.

The chain's CDR3 is CATGLAGSTDTQYF. The CDR3 nucleotides read TGTGCCACCGGACTAGCGGGGTCCACAGATACGCAGTATTTT. This chain joins TRBV6-1 and TRBJ2-3, with 12 bases lining up with TRBD2. This CDR3 comprises 14 residues. The V gene end was trimmed by 10 bases and the J gene end by 2 bases; junction bases not matched to a gene: 4. Germline values: CDR1 MNHNS, CDR2 SASEGT.

Details on this clone: A single base is all that separates this from a far larger clone, so a read error is likely. Other DNA sequences in the same sample also yield this CDR3. The chain carries TRBV10-2 and TRBJ2-5; 7 bases are shared with TRBD1. This CDR3 has 15 residues. Germline V gene lookup returns CDR1 WSHSY and CDR2 SAAADI. V shed 6 bases and J 4 bases; nucleotides not matched to a gene: 11. The CDR3 coding sequence is TGCGCCAGCAGGCAGTTGACAGGGAGTGGAGAGACCCAGTACTTC. Amino acid sequence: CASRQLTGSGETQYF.

This clone was observed a handful of times. The chain combines TRBV9 with TRBJ2-7, with 7 bases lining up with TRBD1. V shed 4 bases and J 7 bases; nucleotides not matched to a gene: 11. The CDR3 consists of 14 residues. Per the germline V gene, CDR1 is SGDLS and CDR2 is YYNGEE. The CDR3 sequence: CASSPAGGLREQYF. The CDR3 DNA follows: TGTGCCAGCAGCCCGGCAGGGGGATTGAGGGAGCAGTACTTC.

This clone has a handful of counts. The chain employs TRBV27 and TRBJ2-7; TRBD2 matches at 8 bases. Germline V CDR1 and CDR2: MNHEY, SMNVEV (reference sequence). This CDR3 has 14 amino acids. Germline trimming cut 2 bases from V and 5 bases from J; bases unmatched to any gene: 5. The CDR3 DNA reads as TGTGCCAGCAGTTTAGCGGGAGGAGGAAACGAGCAGTACTTC. It encodes CASSLAGGGNEQYF.

Turning to this clone: A far larger clone is a single base away, which makes a read error likely. Different DNA sequences within this sample yield the same CDR3. This chain connects TRBV5-1 to TRBJ2-7, with 11 nucleotides matching TRBD2. This CDR3 is built from 15 residues. Trimming took 4 bases from V and 6 from J; bases not matched to a gene: 9. Germline V gene data show CDR1 as SGHRS and CDR2 as YFSETQ. In nucleotides, the CDR3 is TGCGCCAGCAGCACATATAGCGGGAGGGCCACCGAGCAGTACTTC. The encoded protein is CASSTYSGRATEQYF.

This clone came up many times. The chain employs TRBV7-3 and TRBJ2-7, with D tentatively TRBD1 (5 bases). In germline, CDR1 is SGHTA, CDR2 FQGTGA. Trimming shortened V by 5 bases and J by 3 bases, and 17 bases separated the two germline ends. The CDR3 loop spans 15 amino acids. The CDR3 protein is CASSPPPQAVYEQYF. Written as DNA, the CDR3 is TGTGCCAGCAGCCCCCCCCCACAGGCCGTCTACGAGCAGTACTTC.

V usage is TRBV28 and J usage is TRBJ2-3; TRBD2 agrees at 11 bases. V was pared by 6 bases and J by 6 bases, with 8 bases of the junction left unmatched. There are 15 residues in the CDR3. Germline V gene sequence: CDR1 MDHEN, CDR2 SYDVKM. The CDR3 region is CASSLTSGSGDTQYF. Written as DNA, the CDR3 is TGTGCCAGCAGCCTCACTAGCGGGAGTGGGGATACGCAGTATTTT.

There are many counts of this clone. The J gene is TRBJ2-1, the V gene TRBV27; 8 bases agree with TRBD2. V gave up 6 bases and J gave up 10 bases; unmatched junction bases: 14. There are 15 residues in the CDR3. Germline V gene sequence: CDR1 MNHEY, CDR2 SMNVEV (reference sequence). CDR3 residues: CASRPLLGGAMEQFF. CDR3 sequence (DNA): TGTGCCAGCAGACCCCTCCTCGGGGGGGCCATGGAGCAGTTCTTC.

This clone was detected only a few times. A much more abundant neighbour one base away suggests this may be a read error. Other DNA sequences within the sample encode an identical CDR3. The V and J genes are TRBV27 and TRBJ2-5, with TRBD2 as a possible D gene (5 bases). The CDR3 contains 13 residues. V lost 5 bases and J lost 3, with 10 bases in between. The germline gives CDR1 MNHEY, CDR2 SMNVEV (reference sequence). Written as DNA, the CDR3 is TGTGCCAGCAGTGATTACGGGGAAGAGACCCAGTACTTC. It encodes CASSDYGEETQYF.